This T cell receptor (beta chain) was profiled in a study of cytomegalovirus exposure and HLA in healthy donors. General study results and limits: The classifier reportedly diagnosed cytomegalovirus status with high sensitivity and specificity.

The germline CDR1 and CDR2 sequences are SEHNR and FQNEAQ (reference sequence). The CDR3 extends over 13 amino acids. The V gene lost 3 bases and the J gene lost 6 bases, with 12 bases spanning the gap. Sequencing used immunoSEQ multiplex PCR; TCRdb keeps in-frame clones, though not all of them. This repertoire shows around 150,000 clones, approximately 91% found once; its top ten account for about 0.75%. This clone was recorded a few times. The antigen is not known. The clonotype originates from a man aged 18 to 35 in good health and CMV-seronegative. This chain connects TRBV7-9 to TRBJ2-7; maybe TRBD1 (6 bases). Input material: PBMCs. The CDR3, as DNA: TGTGCCAGCAGCTTTTCAGGGGTGGGCGAGCAGTACGTC. Its protein is CASSFSGVGEQYV.